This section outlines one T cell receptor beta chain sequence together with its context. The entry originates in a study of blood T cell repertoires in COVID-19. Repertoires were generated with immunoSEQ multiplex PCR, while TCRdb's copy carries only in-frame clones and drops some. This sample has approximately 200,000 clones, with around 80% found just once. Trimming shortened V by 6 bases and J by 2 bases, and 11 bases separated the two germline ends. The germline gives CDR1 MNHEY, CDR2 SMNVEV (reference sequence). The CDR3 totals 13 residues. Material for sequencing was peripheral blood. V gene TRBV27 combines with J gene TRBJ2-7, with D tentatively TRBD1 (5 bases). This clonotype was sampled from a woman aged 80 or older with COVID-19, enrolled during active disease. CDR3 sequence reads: CASSRDSTYEQYF. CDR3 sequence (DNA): TGTGCCAGCAGCCGCGACAGTACCTACGAGCAGTACTTC.